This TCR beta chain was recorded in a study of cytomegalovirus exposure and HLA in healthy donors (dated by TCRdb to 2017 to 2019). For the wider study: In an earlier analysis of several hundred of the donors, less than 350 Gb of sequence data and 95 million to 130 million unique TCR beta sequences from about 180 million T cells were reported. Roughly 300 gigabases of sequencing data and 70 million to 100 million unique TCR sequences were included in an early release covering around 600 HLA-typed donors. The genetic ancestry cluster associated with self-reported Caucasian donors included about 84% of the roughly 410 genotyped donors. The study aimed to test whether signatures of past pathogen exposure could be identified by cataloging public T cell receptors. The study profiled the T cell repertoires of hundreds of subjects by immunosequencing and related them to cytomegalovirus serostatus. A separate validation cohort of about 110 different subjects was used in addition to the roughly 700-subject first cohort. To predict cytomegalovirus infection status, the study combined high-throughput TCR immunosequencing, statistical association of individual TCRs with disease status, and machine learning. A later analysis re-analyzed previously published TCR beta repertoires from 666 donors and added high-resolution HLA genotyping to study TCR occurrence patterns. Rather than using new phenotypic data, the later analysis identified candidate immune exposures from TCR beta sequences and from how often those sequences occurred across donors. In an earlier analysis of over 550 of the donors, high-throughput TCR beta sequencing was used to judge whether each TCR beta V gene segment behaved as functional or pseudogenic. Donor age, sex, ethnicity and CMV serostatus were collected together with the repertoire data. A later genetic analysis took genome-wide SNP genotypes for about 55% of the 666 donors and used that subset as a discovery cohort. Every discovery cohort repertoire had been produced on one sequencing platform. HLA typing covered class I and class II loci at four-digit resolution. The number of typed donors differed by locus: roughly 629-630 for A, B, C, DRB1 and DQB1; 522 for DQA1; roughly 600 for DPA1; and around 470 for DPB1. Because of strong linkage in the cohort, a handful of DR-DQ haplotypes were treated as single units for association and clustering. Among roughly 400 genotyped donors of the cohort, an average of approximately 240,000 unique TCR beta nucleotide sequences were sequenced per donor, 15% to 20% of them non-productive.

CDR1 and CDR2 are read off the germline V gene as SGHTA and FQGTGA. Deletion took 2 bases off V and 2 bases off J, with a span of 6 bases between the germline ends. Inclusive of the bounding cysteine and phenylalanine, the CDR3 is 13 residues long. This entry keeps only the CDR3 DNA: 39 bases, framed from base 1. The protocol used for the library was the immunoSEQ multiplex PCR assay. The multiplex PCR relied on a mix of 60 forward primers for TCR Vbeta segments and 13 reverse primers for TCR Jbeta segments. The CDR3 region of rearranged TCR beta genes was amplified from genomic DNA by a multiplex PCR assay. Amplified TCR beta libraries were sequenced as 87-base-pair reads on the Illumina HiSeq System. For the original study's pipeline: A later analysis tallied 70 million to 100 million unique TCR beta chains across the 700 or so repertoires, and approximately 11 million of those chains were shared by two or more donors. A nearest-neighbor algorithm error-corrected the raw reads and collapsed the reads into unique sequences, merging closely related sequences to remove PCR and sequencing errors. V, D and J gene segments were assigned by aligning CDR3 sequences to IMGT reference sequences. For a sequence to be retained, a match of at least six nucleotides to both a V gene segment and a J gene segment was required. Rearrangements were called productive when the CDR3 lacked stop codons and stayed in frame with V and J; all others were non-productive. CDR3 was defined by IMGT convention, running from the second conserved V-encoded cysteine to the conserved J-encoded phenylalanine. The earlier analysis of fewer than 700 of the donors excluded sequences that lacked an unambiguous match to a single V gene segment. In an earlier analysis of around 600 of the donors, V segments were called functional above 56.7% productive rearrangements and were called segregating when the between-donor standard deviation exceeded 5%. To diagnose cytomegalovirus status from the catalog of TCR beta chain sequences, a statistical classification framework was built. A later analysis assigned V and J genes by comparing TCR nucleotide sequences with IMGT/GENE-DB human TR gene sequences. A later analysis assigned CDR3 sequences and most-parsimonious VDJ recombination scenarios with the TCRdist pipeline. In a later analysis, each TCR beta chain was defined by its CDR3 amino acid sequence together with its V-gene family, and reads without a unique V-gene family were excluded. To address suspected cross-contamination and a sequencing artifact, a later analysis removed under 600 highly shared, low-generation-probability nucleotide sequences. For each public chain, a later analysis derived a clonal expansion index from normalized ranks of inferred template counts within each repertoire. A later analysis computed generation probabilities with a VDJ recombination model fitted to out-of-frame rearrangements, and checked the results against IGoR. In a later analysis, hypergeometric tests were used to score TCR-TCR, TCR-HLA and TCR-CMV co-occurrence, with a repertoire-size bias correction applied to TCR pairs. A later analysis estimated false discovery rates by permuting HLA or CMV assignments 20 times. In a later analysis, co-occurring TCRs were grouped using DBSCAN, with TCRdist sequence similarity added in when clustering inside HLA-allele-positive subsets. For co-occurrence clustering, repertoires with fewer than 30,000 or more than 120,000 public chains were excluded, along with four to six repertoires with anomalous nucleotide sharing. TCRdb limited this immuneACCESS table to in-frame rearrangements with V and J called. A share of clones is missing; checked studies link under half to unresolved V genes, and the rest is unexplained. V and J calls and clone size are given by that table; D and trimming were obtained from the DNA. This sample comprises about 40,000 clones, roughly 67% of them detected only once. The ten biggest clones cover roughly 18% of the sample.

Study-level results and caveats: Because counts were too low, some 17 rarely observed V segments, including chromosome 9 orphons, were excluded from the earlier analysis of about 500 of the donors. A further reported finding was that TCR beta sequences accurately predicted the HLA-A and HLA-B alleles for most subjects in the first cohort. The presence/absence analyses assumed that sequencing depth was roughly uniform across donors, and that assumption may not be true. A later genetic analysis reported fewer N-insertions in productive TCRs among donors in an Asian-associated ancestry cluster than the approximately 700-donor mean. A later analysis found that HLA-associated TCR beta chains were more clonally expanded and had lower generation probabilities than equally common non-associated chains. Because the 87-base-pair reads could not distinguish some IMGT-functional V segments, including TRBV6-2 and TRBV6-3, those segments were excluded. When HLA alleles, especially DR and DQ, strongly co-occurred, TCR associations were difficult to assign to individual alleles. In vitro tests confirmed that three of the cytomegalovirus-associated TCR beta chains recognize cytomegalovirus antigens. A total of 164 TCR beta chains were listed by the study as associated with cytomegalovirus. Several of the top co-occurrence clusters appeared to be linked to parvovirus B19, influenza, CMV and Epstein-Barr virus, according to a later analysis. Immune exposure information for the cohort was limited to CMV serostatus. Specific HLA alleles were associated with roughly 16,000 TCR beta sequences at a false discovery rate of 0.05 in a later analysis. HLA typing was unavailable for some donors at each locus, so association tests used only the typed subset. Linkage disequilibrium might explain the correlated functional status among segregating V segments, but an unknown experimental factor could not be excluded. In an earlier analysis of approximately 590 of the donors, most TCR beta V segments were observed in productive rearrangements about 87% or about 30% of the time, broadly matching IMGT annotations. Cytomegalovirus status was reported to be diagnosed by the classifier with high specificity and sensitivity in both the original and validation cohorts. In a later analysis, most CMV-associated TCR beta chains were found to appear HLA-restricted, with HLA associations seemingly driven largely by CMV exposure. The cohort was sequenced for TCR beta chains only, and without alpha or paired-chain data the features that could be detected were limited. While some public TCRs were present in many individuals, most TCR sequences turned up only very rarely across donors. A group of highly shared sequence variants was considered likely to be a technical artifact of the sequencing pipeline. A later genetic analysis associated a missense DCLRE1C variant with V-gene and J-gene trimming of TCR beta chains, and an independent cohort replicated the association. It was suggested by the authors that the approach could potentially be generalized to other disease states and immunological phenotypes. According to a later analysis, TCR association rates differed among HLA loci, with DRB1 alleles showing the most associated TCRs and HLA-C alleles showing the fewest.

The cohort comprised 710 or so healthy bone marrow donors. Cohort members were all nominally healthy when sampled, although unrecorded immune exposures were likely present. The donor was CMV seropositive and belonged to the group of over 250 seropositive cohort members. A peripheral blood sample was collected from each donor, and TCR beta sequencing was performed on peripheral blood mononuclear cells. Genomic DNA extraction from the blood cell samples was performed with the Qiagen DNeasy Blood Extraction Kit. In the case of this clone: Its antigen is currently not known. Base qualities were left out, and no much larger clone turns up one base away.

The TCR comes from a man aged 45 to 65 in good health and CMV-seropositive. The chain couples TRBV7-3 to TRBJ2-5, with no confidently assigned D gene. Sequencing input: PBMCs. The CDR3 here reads CASSLSGQETQYF. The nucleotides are TGTGCCAGCAGCTTATCAGGACAAGAGACCCAGTACTTC.